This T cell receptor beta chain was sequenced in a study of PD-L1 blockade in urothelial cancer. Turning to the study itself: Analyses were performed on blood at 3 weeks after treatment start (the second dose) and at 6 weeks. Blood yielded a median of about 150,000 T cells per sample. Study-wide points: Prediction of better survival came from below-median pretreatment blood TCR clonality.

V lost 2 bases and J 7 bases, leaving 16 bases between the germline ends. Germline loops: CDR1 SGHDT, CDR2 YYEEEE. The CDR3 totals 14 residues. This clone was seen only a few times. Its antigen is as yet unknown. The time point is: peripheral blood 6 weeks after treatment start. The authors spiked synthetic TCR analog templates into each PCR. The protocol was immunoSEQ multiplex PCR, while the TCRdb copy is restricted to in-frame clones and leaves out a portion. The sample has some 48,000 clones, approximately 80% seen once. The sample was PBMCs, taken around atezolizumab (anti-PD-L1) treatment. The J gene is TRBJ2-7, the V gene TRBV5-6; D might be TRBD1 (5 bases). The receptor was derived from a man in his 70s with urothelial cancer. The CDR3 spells CASSFMGFRGEQYF. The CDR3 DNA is TGTGCCAGCAGCTTCATGGGGTTTAGGGGTGAGCAGTACTTC.